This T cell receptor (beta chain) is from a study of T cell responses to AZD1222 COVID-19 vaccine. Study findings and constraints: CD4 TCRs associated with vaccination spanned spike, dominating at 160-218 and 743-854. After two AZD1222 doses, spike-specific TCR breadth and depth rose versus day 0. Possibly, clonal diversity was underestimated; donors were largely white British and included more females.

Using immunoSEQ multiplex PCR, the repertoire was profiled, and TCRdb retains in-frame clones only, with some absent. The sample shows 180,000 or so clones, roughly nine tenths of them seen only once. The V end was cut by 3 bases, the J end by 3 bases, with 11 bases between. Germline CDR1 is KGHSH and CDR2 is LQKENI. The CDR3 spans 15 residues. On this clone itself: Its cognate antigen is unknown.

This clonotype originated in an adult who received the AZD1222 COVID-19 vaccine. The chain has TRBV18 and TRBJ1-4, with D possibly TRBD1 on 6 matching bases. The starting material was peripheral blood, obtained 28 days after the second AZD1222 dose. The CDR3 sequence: CASSPSQGANEKLFF. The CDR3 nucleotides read TGTGCCAGCTCACCCTCACAGGGCGCTAATGAAAAACTGTTTTTT.